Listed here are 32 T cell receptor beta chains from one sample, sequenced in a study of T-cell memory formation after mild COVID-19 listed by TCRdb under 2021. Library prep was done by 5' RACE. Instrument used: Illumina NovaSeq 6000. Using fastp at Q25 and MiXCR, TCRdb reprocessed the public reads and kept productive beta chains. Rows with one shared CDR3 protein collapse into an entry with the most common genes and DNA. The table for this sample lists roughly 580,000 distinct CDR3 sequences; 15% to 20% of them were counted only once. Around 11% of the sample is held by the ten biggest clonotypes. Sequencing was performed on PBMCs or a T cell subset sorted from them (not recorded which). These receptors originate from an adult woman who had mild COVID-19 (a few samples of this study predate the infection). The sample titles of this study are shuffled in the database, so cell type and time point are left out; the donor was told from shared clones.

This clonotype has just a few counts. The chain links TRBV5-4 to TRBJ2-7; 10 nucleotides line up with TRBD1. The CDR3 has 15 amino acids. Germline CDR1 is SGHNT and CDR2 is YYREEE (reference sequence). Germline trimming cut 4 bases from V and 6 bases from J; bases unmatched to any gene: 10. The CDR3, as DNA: TGTGCCAGCAGCCGCACCCGGGACAGGGGTATCGAGCAGTACTTC. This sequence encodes CASSRTRDRGIEQYF. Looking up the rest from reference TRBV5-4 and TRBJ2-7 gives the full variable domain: ETGVTQSPTHLIKTRGQQVTLRCSSQSGHNTVSWYQQALGQGPQFIFQYYREEENGRGNFPPRFSGLQFPNYSSELNVNALELDDSALYLCASSRTRDRGIEQYFGPGTRLTVT.

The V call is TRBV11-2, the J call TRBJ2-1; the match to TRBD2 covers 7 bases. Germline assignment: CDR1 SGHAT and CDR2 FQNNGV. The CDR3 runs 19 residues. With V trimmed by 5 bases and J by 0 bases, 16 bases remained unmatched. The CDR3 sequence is CASSPPGGGDSSSYNEQFF. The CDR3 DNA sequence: TGTGCCAGCAGCCCCCCGGGAGGAGGGGATTCGAGCTCCTACAATGAGCAGTTCTTC. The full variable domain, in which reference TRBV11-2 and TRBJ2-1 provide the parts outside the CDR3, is EAGVAQSPRYKIIEKRQSVAFWCNPISGHATLYWYQQILGQGPKLLIQFQNNGVVDDSQLPKDRFSAERLKGVDSTLKIQPAKLEDSAVYLCASSPPGGGDSSSYNEQFFGPGTRLTVL.

DNA for the CDR3: TGTGCCAGCAGAGAAACAGGGCGTGAGCAGTACTTC. This sequence encodes CASRETGREQYF. The chain links TRBV6-6 to TRBJ2-7, with a possible D match to TRBD1 (6 bases). V was clipped by 6 bases and J by 7 bases, with 13 bases between them. The length of the CDR3 is 12 residues. Germline V gene lookup returns CDR1 MNHNY and CDR2 SVGAGI (reference sequence).

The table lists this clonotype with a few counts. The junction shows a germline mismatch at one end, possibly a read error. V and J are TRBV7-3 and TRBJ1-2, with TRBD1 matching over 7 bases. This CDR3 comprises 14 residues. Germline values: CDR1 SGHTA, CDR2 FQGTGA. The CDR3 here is CASSPDGQVYGFTF. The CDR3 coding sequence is TGTGCCAGCAGCCCGGATGGACAGGTGTATGGCTTCACCTTC.

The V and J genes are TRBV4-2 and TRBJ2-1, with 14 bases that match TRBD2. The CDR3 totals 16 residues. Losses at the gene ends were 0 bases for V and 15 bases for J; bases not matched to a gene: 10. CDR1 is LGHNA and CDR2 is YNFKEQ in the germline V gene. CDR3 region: CASSQDMTSGRAFPFF. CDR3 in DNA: TGTGCCAGCAGCCAAGATATGACTAGCGGGAGGGCTTTCCCGTTCTTC.

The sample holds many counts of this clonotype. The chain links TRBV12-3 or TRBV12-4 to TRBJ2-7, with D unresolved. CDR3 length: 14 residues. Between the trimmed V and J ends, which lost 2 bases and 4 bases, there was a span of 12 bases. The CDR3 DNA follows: TGTGCCAGCAGTTTACGTCAGGTACCTTACGAGCAGTACTTC. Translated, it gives CASSLRQVPYEQYF.

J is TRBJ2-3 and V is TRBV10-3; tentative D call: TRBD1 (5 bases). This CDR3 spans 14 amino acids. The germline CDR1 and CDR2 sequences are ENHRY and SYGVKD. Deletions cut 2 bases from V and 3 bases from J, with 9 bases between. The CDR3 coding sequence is TGTGCCATCAGTGAGGAGACAGAGACAGATACGCAGTATTTT. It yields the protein CAISEETETDTQYF.

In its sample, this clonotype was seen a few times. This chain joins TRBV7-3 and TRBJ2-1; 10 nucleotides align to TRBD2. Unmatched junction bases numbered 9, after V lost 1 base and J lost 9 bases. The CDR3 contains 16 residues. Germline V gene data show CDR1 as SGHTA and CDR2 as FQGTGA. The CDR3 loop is CASSLNPGTSAGEQFF. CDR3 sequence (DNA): TGTGCCAGCAGCTTAAACCCCGGGACTAGCGCCGGTGAGCAGTTCTTC.

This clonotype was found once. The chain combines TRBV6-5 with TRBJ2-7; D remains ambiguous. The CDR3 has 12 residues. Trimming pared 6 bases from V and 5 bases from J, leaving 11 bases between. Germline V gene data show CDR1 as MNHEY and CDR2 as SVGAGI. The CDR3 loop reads CASSPGFHEQYF. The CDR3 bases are TGTGCCAGCAGCCCAGGATTCCACGAGCAGTACTTC.

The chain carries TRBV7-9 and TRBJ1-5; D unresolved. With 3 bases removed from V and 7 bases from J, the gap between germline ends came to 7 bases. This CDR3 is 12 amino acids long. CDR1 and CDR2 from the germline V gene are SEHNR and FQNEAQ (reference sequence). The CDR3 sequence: CASSFLQQPQHF. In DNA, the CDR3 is TGTGCCAGCAGCTTCCTCCAACAGCCCCAGCATTTT.

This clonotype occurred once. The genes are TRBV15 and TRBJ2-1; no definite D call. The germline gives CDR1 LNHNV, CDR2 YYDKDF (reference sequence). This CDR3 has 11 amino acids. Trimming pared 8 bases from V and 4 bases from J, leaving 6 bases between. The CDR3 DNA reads TGTGCCACCGGGAAGTACAATGAGCAGTTCTTC. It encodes CATGKYNEQFF. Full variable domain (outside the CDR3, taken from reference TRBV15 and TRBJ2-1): DAMVIQNPRYQVTQFGKPVTLSCSQTLNHNVMYWYQQKSSQAPKLLFHYYDKDFNNEADTPDNFQSRRPNTSFCFLDIRSPGLGDTAMYLCATGKYNEQFFGPGTRLTVL.

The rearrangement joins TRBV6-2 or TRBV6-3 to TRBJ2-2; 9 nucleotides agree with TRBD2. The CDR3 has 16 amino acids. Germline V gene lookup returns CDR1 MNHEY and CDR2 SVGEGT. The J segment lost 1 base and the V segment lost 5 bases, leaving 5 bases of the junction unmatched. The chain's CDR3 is CASSRSSGVNTGELFF. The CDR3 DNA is TGTGCCAGCAGTAGGTCTAGCGGGGTGAACACCGGGGAGCTGTTTTTT.

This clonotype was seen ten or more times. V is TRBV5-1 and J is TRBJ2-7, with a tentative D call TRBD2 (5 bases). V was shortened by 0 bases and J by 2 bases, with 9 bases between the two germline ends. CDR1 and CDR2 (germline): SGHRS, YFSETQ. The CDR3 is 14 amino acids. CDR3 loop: CASSLEGATYEQYF. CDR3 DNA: TGCGCCAGCAGCTTGGAGGGAGCAACCTACGAGCAGTACTTC.

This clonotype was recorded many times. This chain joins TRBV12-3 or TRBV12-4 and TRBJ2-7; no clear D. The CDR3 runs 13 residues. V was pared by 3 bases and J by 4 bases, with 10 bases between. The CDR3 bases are TGTGCCAGCAGTTTTGGGGTTATGTACGAGCAGTACTTC. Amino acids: CASSFGVMYEQYF.

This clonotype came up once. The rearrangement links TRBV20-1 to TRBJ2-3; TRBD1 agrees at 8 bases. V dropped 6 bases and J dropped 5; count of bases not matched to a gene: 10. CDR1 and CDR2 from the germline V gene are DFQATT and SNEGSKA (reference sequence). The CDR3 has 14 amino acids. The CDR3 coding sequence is TGCAGTGCCCCAAGGACAGGGCGTCGAGATACGCAGTATTTT. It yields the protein CSAPRTGRRDTQYF.

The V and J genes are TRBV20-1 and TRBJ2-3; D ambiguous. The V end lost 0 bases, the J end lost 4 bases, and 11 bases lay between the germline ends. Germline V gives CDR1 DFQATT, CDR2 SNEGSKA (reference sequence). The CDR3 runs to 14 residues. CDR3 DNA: TGCAGTGCTAGAGATCTATCGCCGGCAGATACGCAGTATTTT. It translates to CSARDLSPADTQYF.

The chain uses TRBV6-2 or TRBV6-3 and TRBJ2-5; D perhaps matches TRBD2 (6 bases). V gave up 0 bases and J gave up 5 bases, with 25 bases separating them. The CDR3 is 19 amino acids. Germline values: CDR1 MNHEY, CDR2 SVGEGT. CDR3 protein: CASSYSTMASGLPGETQYF. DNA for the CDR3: TGTGCCAGCAGTTACTCGACGATGGCCTCGGGACTCCCTGGGGAGACCCAGTACTTC.

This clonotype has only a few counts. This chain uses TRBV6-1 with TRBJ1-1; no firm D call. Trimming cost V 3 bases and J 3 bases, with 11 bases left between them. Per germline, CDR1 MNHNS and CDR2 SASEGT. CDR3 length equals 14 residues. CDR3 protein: CASSDNPGDTEAFF. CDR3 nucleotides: TGTGCCAGCAGTGACAACCCTGGGGACACTGAAGCTTTCTTT.

The CDR3 DNA reads as TGCGCCAGCAGCGTTCAGGGGACTGACACTGAAGCTTTCTTT. Amino acid sequence: CASSVQGTDTEAFF. The rearrangement links TRBV5-1 to TRBJ1-1, with D possibly being TRBD1 (6 bases). Germline-derived CDR1 and CDR2 are SGHRS and YFSETQ. V lost 4 bases to trimming and J lost 3 bases, with 13 bases between them. This CDR3 contains 14 residues.

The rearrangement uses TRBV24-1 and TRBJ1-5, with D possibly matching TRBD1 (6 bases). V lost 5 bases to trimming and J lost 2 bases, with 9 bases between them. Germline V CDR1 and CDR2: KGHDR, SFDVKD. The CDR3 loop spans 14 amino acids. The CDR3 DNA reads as TGTGCCACCAGTGGCGGGGGCGGCAATCAGCCCCAGCATTTT. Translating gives CATSGGGGNQPQHF.

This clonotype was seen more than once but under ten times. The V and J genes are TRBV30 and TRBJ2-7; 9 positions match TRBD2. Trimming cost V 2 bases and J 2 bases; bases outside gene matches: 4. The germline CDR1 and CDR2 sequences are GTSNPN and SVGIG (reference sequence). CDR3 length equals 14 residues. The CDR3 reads CAWSQRGVTYEQYF. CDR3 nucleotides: TGTGCCTGGAGTCAGCGGGGGGTCACCTACGAGCAGTACTTC.

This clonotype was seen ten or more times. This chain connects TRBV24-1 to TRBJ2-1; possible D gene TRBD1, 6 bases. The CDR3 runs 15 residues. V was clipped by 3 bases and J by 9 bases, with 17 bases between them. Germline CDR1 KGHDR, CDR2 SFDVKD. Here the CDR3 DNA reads TGTGCCACCAGTGATGAGGCCAGGGGTGTAAGTGAGCAGTTCTTC. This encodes CATSDEARGVSEQFF.

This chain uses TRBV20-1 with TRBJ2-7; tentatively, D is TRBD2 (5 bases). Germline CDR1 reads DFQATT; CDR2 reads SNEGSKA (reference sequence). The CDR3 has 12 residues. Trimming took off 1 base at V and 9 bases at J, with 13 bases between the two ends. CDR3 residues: CSARGTLAPQYF. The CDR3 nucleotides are TGCAGTGCTAGAGGGACCCTAGCACCGCAGTACTTC.

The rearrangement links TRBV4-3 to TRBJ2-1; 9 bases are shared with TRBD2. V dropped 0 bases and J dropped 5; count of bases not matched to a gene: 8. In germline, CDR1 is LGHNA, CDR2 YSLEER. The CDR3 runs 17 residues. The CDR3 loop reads CASSQDHKREAHNEQFF. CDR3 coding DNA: TGCGCCAGCAGCCAAGACCACAAGCGGGAGGCACACAATGAGCAGTTCTTC.

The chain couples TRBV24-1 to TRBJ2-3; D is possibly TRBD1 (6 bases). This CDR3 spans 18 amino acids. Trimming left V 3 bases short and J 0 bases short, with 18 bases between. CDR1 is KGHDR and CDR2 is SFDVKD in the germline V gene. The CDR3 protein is CATSDRLPRGRSTDTQYF. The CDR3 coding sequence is TGTGCCACCAGTGATCGTTTACCCAGGGGAAGGAGCACAGATACGCAGTATTTT.

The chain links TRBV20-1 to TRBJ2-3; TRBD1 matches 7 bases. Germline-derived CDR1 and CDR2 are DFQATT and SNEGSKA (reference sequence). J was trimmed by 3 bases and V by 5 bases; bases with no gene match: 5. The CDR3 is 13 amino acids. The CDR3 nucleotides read TGCAGTGCTGGACAGGCCCGGACAGATACGCAGTATTTT. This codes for CSAGQARTDTQYF.

The CDR3 nucleotides read TGTGCCAGCAGCTTGGGCTGGGATCAGCCCCAGCATTTT. Its translation is CASSLGWDQPQHF. J is TRBJ1-5 and V is TRBV5-4, with D unclear. CDR1 SGHNT and CDR2 YYREEE come from the germline V gene (reference sequence). The CDR3 has 13 residues. V was pared by 0 bases and J by 5 bases, with 6 bases between. Filled out from reference TRBV5-4 and TRBJ1-5, the complete variable domain reads ETGVTQSPTHLIKTRGQQVTLRCSSQSGHNTVSWYQQALGQGPQFIFQYYREEENGRGNFPPRFSGLQFPNYSSELNVNALELDDSALYLCASSLGWDQPQHFGDGTRLSIL.

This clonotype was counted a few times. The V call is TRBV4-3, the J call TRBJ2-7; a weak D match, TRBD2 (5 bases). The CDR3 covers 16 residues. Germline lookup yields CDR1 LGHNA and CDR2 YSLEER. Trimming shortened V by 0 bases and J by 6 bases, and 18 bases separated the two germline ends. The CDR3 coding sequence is TGCGCCAGCAGCCAAGATTTAGGGCTAGCAGCCGTCGAGCAGTACTTC. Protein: CASSQDLGLAAVEQYF.

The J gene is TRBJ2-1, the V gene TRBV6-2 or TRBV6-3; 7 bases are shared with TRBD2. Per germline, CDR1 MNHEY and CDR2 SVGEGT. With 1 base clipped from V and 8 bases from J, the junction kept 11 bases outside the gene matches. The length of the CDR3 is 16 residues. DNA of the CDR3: TGTGCCAGCAGTTACTTAAGGGGAGGGAGAAGGGATGAGCAGTTCTTC. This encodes CASSYLRGGRRDEQFF.

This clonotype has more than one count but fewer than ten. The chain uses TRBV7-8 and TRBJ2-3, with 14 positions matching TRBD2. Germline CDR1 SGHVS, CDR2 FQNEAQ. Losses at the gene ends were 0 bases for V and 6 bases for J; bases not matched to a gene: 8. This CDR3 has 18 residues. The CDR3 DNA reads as TGTGCCAGCAGCTTAGCAACGGGACTAGCGGGAGTATGGGATACGCAGTATTTT. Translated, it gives CASSLATGLAGVWDTQYF.

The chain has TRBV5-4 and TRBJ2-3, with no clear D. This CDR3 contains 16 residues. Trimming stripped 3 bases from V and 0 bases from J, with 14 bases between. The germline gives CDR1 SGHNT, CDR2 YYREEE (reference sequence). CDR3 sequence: CASSSAGLISTDTQYF. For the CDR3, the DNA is TGTGCCAGCAGCTCGGCAGGTCTAATTAGCACAGATACGCAGTATTTT.

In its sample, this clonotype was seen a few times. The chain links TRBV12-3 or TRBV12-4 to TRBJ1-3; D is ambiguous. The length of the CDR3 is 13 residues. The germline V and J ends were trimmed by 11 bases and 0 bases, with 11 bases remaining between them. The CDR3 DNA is TGTGCCGGTCGCGGAAACTCTGGAAACACCATATATTTT. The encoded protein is CAGRGNSGNTIYF.